This entry is about one T cell receptor (beta chain). No antigen is known for it. This sample is part of a study of glioma-infiltrating T cells. General study findings and limits: A blood CDR3 motif signature was depleted in highly divergent patients. Only very few CDR3 sequences appeared in both tissue and blood.

This CDR3 contains 13 residues. Germline V gene sequence: CDR1 DFQATT, CDR2 SNEGSKA (reference sequence). Using RNA template, CDR3s of TCR alpha and beta were amplified with iRepertoire arm-PCR. Tissue mRNA or PBMC total RNA, roughly 85-450 ng, went into one-step reverse transcription and amplification. TCRdb used MiXCR to reprocess the multiplex PCR reads, holding one entry per CDR3 protein. The sample has about 400,000 distinct CDR3 sequences, around 38% seen once. This clonotype was sampled from a human donor with low-grade glioma or glioblastoma, undergoing nonglioma brain surgery, or in good health (not recorded which). Sequenced sample: glioma tissue, nonneoplastic brain tissue, or PBMCs (not recorded which). The chain recombines TRBV20-1 with TRBJ1-1; 8 nucleotides agree with TRBD1. DNA for the CDR3: TGCAGCGTTGACCAGGGGGCAGGGGCTGAAGCTTTCTTT. Amino acids: CSVDQGAGAEAFF.